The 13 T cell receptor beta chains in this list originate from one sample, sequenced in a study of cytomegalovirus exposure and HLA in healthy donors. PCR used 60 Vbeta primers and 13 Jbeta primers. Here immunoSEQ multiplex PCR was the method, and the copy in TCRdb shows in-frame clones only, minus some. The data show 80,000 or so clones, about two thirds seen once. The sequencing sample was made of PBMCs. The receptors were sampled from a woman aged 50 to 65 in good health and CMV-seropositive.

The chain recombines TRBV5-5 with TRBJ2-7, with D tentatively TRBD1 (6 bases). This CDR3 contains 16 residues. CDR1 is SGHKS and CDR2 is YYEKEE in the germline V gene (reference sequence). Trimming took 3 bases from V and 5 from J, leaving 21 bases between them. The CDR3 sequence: CASSSRRLGTGNEQYF. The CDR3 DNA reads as TGTGCCAGCAGCTCCCGCCGGTTGGGTACAGGGAACGAGCAGTACTTC.

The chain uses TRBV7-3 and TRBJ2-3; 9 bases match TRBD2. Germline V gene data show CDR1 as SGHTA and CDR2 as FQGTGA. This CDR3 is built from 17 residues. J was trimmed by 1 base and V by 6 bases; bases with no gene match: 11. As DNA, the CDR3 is TGTGCCAGCAGTTATAGTGTAGCGGGGGCCGGCACAGATACGCAGTATTTT. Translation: CASSYSVAGAGTDTQYF.

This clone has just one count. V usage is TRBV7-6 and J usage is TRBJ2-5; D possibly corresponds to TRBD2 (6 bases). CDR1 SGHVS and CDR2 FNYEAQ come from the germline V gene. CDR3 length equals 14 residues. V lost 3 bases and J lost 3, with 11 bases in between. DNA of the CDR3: TGTGCCAGCAGCTTCACCGGGAGAAAAGAGACCCAGTACTTC. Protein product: CASSFTGRKETQYF.

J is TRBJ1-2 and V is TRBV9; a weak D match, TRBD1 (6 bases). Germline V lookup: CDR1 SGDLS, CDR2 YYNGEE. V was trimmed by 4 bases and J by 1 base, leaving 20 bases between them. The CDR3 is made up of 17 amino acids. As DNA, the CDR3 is TGTGCCAGCAGCCCAACAGGGACGCATGATCGTAACTATGGCTACACCTTC. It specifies CASSPTGTHDRNYGYTF. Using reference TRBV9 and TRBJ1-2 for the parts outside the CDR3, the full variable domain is DSGVTQTPKHLITATGQRVTLRCSPRSGDLSVYWYQQSLDQGLQFLIQYYNGEERAKGNILERFSAQQFPDLHSELNLSSLELGDSALYFCASSPTGTHDRNYGYTFGSGTRLTVV.

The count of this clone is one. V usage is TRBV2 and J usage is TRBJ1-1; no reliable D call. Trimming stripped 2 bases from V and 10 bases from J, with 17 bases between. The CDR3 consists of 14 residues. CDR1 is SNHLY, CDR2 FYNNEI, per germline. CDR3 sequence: CASSENRQVGRAFF. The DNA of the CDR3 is TGTGCCAGCAGTGAAAATCGGCAGGTAGGAAGAGCTTTCTTT.

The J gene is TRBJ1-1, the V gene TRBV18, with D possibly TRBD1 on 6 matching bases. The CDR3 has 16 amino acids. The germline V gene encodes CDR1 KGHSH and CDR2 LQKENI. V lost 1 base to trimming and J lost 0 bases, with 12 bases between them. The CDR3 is CASSPLGPGVNTEAFF. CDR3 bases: TGTGCCAGCTCACCACTCGGACCAGGGGTGAACACTGAAGCTTTCTTT.

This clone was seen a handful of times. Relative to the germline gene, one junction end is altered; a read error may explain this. CDR3 amino acids: CSSSYSGQGTDTQYF. As DNA, the CDR3 is TGTTCCAGCAGCTACTCTGGACAGGGTACAGATACGCAGTATTTT. This chain joins TRBV7-9 and TRBJ2-3; TRBD1 agrees at 8 bases. The CDR3 is 15 residues long. Germline CDR1 and CDR2: SEHNR and FQNEAQ (reference sequence).

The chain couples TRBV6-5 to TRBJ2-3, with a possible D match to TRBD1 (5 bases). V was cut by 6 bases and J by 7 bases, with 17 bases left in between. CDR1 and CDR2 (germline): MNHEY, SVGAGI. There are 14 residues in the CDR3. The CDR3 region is CASRPIHQGNTQYF. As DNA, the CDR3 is TGTGCCAGCAGGCCAATTCATCAGGGAAATACGCAGTATTTT.

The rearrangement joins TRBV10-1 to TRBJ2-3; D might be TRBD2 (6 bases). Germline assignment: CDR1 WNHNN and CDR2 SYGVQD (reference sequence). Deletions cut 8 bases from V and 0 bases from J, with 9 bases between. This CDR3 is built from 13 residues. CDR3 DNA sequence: TGCGCCAGCCAGAGCGGGAGCACAGATACGCAGTATTTT. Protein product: CASQSGSTDTQYF.

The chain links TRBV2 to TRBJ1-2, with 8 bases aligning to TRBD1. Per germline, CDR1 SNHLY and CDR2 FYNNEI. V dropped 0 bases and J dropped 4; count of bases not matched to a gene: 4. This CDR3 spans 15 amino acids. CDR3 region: CASSEAPGTGYGYTF. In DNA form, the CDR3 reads TGTGCCAGCAGTGAAGCACCTGGGACAGGCTATGGCTACACCTTC. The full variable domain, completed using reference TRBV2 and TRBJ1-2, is EPEVTQTPSHQVTQMGQEVILRCVPISNHLYFYWYRQILGQKVEFLVSFYNNEISEKSEIFDDQFSVERPDGSNFTLKIRSTKLEDSAMYFCASSEAPGTGYGYTFGSGTRLTVV.

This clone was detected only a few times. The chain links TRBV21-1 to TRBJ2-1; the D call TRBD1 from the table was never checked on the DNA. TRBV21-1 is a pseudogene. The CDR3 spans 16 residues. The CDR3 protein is CASSKESGFSYNEQFF. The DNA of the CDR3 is TGTGCCAGCAGCAAAGAATCAGGGTTCTCCTACAATGAGCAGTTCTTC.

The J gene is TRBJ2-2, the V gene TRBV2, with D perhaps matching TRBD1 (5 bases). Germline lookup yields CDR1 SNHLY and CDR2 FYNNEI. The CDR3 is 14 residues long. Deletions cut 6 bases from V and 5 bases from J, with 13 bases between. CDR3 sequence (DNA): TGTGCCAGCAGCGAGCAACCAGGGACCGGGGAGCTGTTTTTT. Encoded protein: CASSEQPGTGELFF.

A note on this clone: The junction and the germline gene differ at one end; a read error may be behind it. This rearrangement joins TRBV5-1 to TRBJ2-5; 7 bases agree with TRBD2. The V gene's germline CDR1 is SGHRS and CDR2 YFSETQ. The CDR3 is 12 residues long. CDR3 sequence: CASGLAGLEAHF. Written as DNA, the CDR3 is TGCGCCAGCGGATTAGCGGGCCTGGAAGCACACTTC.